This T cell receptor beta chain came from a study of cytomegalovirus exposure and HLA in healthy donors. The PCR used 60 Vbeta and 13 Jbeta primers. Generated by immunoSEQ multiplex PCR, the TCRdb table keeps only in-frame clones and is missing some. The sample gives over 70,000 clones, under 85% of which show up once; approximately 1.5% is in the top ten. Trimming removed 6 bases at V and 7 bases at J, with 18 bases between. Germline loops: CDR1 MDHEN, CDR2 SYDVKM. There are 15 residues in the CDR3. With regard to this clone: Its antigen is currently unknown.

Study outcomes and limitations: Judged likely to be a sequencing artifact was a cluster of highly shared sequence variants.

This clonotype originated in a male donor in good health and CMV-seronegative. This chain uses TRBV28 with TRBJ1-4; D gene uncertain. The sample consisted of PBMCs. In DNA, the CDR3 is TGTGCCAGCAGCCACAGCGGGAGGGCTGGTGAAAAACTGTTTTTT. This sequence encodes CASSHSGRAGEKLFF.